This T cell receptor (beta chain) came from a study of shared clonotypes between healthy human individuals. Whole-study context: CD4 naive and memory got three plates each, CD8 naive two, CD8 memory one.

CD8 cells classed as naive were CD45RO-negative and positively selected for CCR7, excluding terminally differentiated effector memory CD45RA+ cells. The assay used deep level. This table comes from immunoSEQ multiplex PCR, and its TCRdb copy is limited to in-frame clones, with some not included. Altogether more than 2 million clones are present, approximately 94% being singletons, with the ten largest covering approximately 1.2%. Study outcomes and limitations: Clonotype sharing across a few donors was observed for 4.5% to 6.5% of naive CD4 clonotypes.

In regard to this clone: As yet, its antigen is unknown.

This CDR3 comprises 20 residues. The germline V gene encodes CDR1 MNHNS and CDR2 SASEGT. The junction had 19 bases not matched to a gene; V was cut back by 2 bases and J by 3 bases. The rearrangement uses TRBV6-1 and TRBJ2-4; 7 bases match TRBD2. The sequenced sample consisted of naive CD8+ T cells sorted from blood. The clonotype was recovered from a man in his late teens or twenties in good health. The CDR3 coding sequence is TGTGCCAGCAGTGAATTTAGGGAGGGCCCTACTGATGTTGTCAAAAACATTCAGTACTTC. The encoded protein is CASSEFREGPTDVVKNIQYF.